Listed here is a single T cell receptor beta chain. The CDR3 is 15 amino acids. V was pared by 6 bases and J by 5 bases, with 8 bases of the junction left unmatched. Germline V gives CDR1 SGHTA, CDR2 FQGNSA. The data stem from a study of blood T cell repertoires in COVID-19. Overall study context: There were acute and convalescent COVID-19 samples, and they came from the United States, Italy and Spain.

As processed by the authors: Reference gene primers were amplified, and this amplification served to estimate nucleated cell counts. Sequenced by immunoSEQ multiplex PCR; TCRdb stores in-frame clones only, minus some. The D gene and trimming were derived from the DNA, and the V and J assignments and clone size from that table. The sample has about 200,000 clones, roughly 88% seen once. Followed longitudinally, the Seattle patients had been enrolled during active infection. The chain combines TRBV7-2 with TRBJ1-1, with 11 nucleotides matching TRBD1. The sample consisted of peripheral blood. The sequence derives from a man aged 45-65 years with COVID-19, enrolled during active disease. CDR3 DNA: TGTGCCAGCAGACGTGGTGGGACAGGGGGAACTGAAGCTTTCTTT. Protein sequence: CASRRGGTGGTEAFF. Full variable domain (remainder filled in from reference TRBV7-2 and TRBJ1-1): GAGVSQSPSNKVTEKGKDVELRCDPISGHTALYWYRQSLGQGLEFLIYFQGNSAPDKSGLPSDRFSAERTGGSVSTLTIQRTQQEDSAVYLCASRRGGTGGTEAFFGQGTRLTVV.